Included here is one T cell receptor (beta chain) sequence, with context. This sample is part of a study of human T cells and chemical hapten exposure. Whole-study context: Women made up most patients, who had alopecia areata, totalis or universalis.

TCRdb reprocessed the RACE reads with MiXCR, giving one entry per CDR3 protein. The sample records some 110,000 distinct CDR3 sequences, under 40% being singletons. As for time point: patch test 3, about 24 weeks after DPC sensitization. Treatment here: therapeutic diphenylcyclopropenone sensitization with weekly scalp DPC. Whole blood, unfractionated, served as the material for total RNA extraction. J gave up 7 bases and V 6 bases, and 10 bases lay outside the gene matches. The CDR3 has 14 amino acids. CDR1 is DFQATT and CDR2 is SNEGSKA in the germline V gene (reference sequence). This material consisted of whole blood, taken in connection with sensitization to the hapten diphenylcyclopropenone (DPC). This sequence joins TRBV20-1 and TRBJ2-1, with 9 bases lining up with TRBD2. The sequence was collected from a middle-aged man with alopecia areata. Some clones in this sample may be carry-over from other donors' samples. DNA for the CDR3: TGCAGTGCCCCGGGGGCGGGGGGGTGGAATGAGCAGTTCTTC. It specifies CSAPGAGGWNEQFF.